The clone carrying this T cell receptor (beta chain) has only a few counts. The sample is drawn from a study of beta chain features in type 1 diabetes. Study overall: Researchers looked at fewer than 120,000,000 sorted cells across all samples.

As every portion of the isolated RNA was reverse transcribed, the sequencing read expressed TCRB transcripts. The data were produced by immunoSEQ multiplex PCR, yet TCRdb's version contains in-frame clones alone and is incomplete. The table lists 620,000 or so clones, 15% to 19% of them singletons. One heparinised blood draw averaging approximately 120 mL was given by each donor. Trimming pared 1 base from V and 0 bases from J, leaving 9 bases between. The CDR3 totals 15 residues. Germline V gene data show CDR1 as SGHDN and CDR2 as FVKESK. The sequenced sample was naive CD4+ T cells from blood. The clonotype was recovered from a man younger than 30 in good health. This chain joins TRBV14 and TRBJ1-2; D unresolved. CDR3 protein: CASSQGPVPNYGYTF. The CDR3 nucleotides read TGTGCCAGCAGCCAAGGTCCGGTTCCTAACTATGGCTACACCTTC.